What follows describes a single T cell receptor beta chain. No antigen is known for it. Within one base of it there is no much larger clone, and no base qualities were kept. This sample is drawn from a study of somatic mutations in cytotoxic T cells in rheumatoid arthritis (dated by TCRdb to 2015 to 2018). About the full investigation: Patient peripheral blood (30 ml EDTA) was drawn right after diagnosis and before any treatment started. Some V beta antibody-stained T-cell populations were flow-sorted on a FACSAria II or Sony SH800 at nearly 100% purity, and sorted V beta1+ cells also underwent TCRB sequencing. In newly diagnosed rheumatoid arthritis without treatment, the study examined if expanded CD8+ T-cell clones harbor somatic mutations, relying on TCRB deep sequencing to characterize clonality. TCRB deep sequencing was performed for 55 to 65 rheumatoid arthritis patients and approximately 18 healthy controls. Patient and control groups had essentially identical median ages.

The CDR3 numbers 13 residues from cysteine through phenylalanine. Just CDR3 DNA is preserved here, 39 bases in frame from base 1. The trim is 2 bases for V and 6 bases for J, with a gap of 10 bases between the germline ends. Reading the germline V gene (reference sequence) gives CDR1 SEHNR and CDR2 FQNEAQ. TCRB CDR3 sequencing used the immunoSEQ assay on genomic DNA. As for the original processing: Only a few patient CD8+ clones larger than 1% matched published virus-specific TCRB sequences when compared against them. The analyses included only productive TCRB rearrangements. Clonality was calculated as a Shannon entropy-based productive clonality index, and a clone was defined by a unique TCRB CDR3 sequence. Repertoire overlap for a pair of samples was computed from each clone's template counts relative to total templates per sample. Flow cytometry-measured V-gene usage correlated with V-gene usage from TCRB sequencing, with a Spearman r of approximately 0.66. TCRdb limited this immuneACCESS table to in-frame rearrangements with V and J called. A share of clones is missing; checked studies link under half to unresolved V genes, and the rest is unexplained. The V and J calls and the clone size are those of that table, but D and trimming were determined from the DNA. This sample lists some 11,000 clones; roughly 79% were detected once. The ten largest clones capture about 8.1% of the sample.

Broad study findings and their caveats: The expanded CD8+ clones had unknown antigen targets, and not appearing in virus-specific databases did not rule out that they were virus-specific. Healthy controls showed no age-related increase in CD8+ clonality, whereas patients did (Spearman r of about 0.52). In about an eighth of the roughly 60 patients the largest CD8+ clone exceeded 20% of CD8+ cells, and several identical CD8+ TCRB sequences were shared between blood and synovial fluid. CD8+ T-cell clonality did not differ significantly between rheumatoid arthritis patients and age-matched healthy controls. No adjustment for multiple comparisons was made for the slight TRBV07 underrepresentation in patients.

CD4+ and CD8+ cells were isolated by positive magnetic bead selection on an AutoMACS, and purity was checked by flow cytometry. After a first flow cytometry screen using a TCR V beta antibody panel, clonal expansions were characterized through TCRB deep sequencing of sorted CD8+ fractions. Ficoll-Paque PLUS density gradient separation was used to isolate peripheral blood mononuclear cells. Using Nucleospin Tissue or Tissue XS kits, DNA was extracted from CD4-enriched, CD8-enriched or PBMC samples, with quantification by a Qubit 2.0 fluorometer. The clonotype was recovered from a woman aged 55-69 years with rheumatoid arthritis. The sequenced sample was CD8+ T cells sorted from blood. The chain couples TRBV7-9 to TRBJ1-1; a confident D gene designation cannot be given. The CDR3 region has the sequence CASSLIAGSEAFF. DNA sequence: TGTGCCAGCAGCTTAATCGCGGGTTCTGAAGCTTTCTTT.